This paragraph covers one T cell receptor beta chain sequence. The antigen is unknown. The source of the sample is a study of monozygotic twins with inflammatory bowel disease. Study-wide results and limits: Discordant twins showed the same repertoire similarity as concordant twins, possibly from limited power. By inverse Simpson index, TCRbeta diversity was lower in IBD patients than in healthy co-twins. What may have added variability to patient repertoires is that immunosuppressive treatments differed.

Template-switch reactions added UMIs with a 6-nucleotide sample barcode. TCRdb reprocessed the 5' RACE reads, with one entry per CDR3 protein and no DNA. The sample table includes some 450,000 distinct CDR3 sequences. This CDR3 region has 15 residues. The chain is built from TRBV12-3 or TRBV12-4 and TRBJ1-2. This sequence was found in a human donor with ulcerative colitis or Crohn's disease, or a healthy co-twin of an affected twin (not recorded which). Sequencing used blood. This chain's CDR3 is CALWSSESKSLGYTF.